The 23 T cell receptor beta chains reported below all come from one sample, sequenced in a study of ipilimumab plus nivolumab after autologous stem cell transplantation. Using immunoSEQ multiplex PCR, the repertoire was profiled, and TCRdb retains in-frame clones only, with some absent. The sample consists of 43,000 or so clones, 70% to 90% of them appearing once. The starting material was PBMCs, obtained in a trial of ipilimumab plus nivolumab as post-transplant consolidation. The receptors derive from a male donor with multiple myeloma.

The chain is built from TRBV5-1 and TRBJ1-3; 7 nucleotides line up with TRBD1. From germline, CDR1 is SGHRS and CDR2 YFSETQ. The trim removed 4 bases at V and 2 bases at J, leaving 6 bases unmatched. The CDR3 has 15 amino acids. The CDR3 region is CASSQSTGAGNTIYF. CDR3 DNA sequence: TGCGCCAGCAGCCAGTCAACAGGGGCTGGAAACACCATATATTTT.

The chain uses TRBV6-5 and TRBJ1-2; D is uncertain. V lost 2 bases, J lost 5 bases, and 9 bases lay in between. This CDR3 is 13 amino acids long. Germline V lookup: CDR1 MNHEY, CDR2 SVGAGI. The CDR3 DNA reads as TGTGCCAGCAGTTACAATGGGGAGTATGGCTACACCTTC. It codes for CASSYNGEYGYTF.

This sequence joins TRBV11-2 and TRBJ2-1; 11 nucleotides align to TRBD2. Looked up from germline, CDR1 is SGHAT and CDR2 is FQNNGV. This CDR3 region has 16 residues. V lost 6 bases and J lost 2; bases outside the gene matches: 6. CDR3 region: CASRRTSGRAYNEQFF. CDR3 coding DNA: TGTGCCAGCAGGCGAACTAGCGGGAGAGCCTACAATGAGCAGTTCTTC.

V usage is TRBV10-3 and J usage is TRBJ2-5; 7 bases agree with TRBD1. CDR3 size: 14 residues. V was clipped by 4 bases and J by 2 bases; unmatched bases: 4. The germline gives CDR1 ENHRY, CDR2 SYGVKD. CDR3 region: CAISGWTGQETQYF. Here the CDR3 DNA reads TGTGCCATCAGTGGGTGGACAGGACAAGAGACCCAGTACTTC.

J is TRBJ1-1 and V is TRBV30; D not resolved. V gave up 2 bases and J gave up 1 base, with 8 bases separating them. The CDR3 loop spans 13 amino acids. Germline CDR1 reads GTSNPN; CDR2 reads SVGIG (reference sequence). CDR3 sequence reads: CAWSSDPNTEAFF. CDR3 DNA: TGTGCCTGGAGTTCGGACCCGAACACTGAAGCTTTCTTT.

Concerning this clone: This may come from a read error, since a much larger clone is one base off. CDR3 coding DNA: TGTGCCAGCAGTTTAGGCTACGAGCAGTACTTC. This translates into CASSLGYEQYF. The chain uses TRBV28 and TRBJ2-7; D uncertain. The CDR3 length is 11 residues. The ends were cut back, 2 bases at V and 3 bases at J, with 2 bases in the middle. Germline CDR1 is MDHEN and CDR2 is SYDVKM.

The V and J genes are TRBV7-9 and TRBJ2-5; the D call may be TRBD1 or TRBD2 (5 bases each). Germline V gene data show CDR1 as SEHNR and CDR2 as FQNEAQ (reference sequence). The CDR3 consists of 16 residues. V lost 4 bases and J lost 4, with 19 bases in between. The DNA of the CDR3 is TGTGCCAGCAGCTCTAGGGACCGTGGCCTGTCAGAGACCCAGTACTTC. As protein: CASSSRDRGLSETQYF.

The rearrangement uses TRBV4-1 and TRBJ2-5, with D perhaps given as TRBD1 or TRBD2 (5 bases each). V was clipped by 0 bases and J by 1 base, with 18 bases between them. There are 18 residues in the CDR3. Germline CDR1 MGHRA, CDR2 YSYEKL. The CDR3 protein is CASSQDEIVAGTQETQYF. The CDR3 nucleotides are TGCGCCAGCAGCCAAGATGAAATCGTCGCAGGGACCCAAGAGACCCAGTACTTC.

CDR3 protein: CASSSLAASSYNEQFF. The CDR3 region has the DNA TGTGCCAGCAGCTCACTAGCGGCGAGCTCCTACAATGAGCAGTTCTTC. The chain joins TRBV28 to TRBJ2-1; 8 nucleotides match TRBD2. In germline, CDR1 is MDHEN, CDR2 SYDVKM. V dropped 6 bases and J dropped 0; count of bases not matched to a gene: 7. The CDR3 extends over 16 amino acids. The complete variable domain, with remaining parts taken from reference TRBV28 and TRBJ2-1, reads DVKVTQSSRYLVKRTGEKVFLECVQDMDHENMFWYRQDPGLGLRLIYFSYDVKMKEKGDIPEGYSVSREKKERFSLILESASTNQTSMYLCASSSLAASSYNEQFFGPGTRLTVL.

This clone was seen once. The chain has TRBV19 and TRBJ2-1; the D gene is possibly TRBD1 (5 bases). Germline CDR1 reads LNHDA; CDR2 reads SQIVND (reference sequence). The V gene lost 6 bases and the J gene lost 0 bases, with 12 bases spanning the gap. CDR3 length equals 15 residues. The CDR3 DNA reads TGTGCCAGTAGCCCTCTCAGGGACTCCTACAATGAGCAGTTCTTC. This codes for CASSPLRDSYNEQFF.

The CDR3 loop is CASSLARGTDTQYF. The CDR3 DNA reads TGTGCCAGCAGCTTAGCGAGGGGGACAGATACGCAGTATTTT. V gene TRBV7-2 combines with J gene TRBJ2-3, with D tentatively TRBD1 (6 bases). This CDR3 spans 14 amino acids. V shed 0 bases and J shed 3 bases, with 7 bases lying between them. Germline V CDR1 and CDR2: SGHTA, FQGNSA.

V and J are TRBV5-1 and TRBJ2-6; TRBD2 matches 7 bases. Trimming removed 0 bases from V and 1 base from J; junction bases left unmatched: 7. The CDR3 is 18 amino acids. Germline V CDR1 and CDR2: SGHRS, YFSETQ. CDR3 protein: CASSLGEGPWSGANVLTF. The CDR3 DNA follows: TGCGCCAGCAGCTTGGGGGAGGGGCCGTGGTCTGGGGCCAACGTCCTGACTTTC.

The chain is built from TRBV18 and TRBJ1-1; 7 positions agree with TRBD1. V was pared by 6 bases and J by 3 bases, with 7 bases of the junction left unmatched. The CDR3 has 14 amino acids. The germline gives CDR1 KGHSH, CDR2 LQKENI. The CDR3: CASSPTGFDTEAFF. As DNA, the CDR3 is TGTGCCAGCTCGCCGACAGGGTTCGACACTGAAGCTTTCTTT.

This chain links TRBV9 with TRBJ1-4; 7 bases line up with TRBD1. This CDR3 contains 16 residues. The germline gives CDR1 SGDLS, CDR2 YYNGEE. With 4 bases clipped from V and 8 bases from J, the junction kept 14 bases outside the gene matches. The chain's CDR3 is CASSPSQTGAREKLFF. The CDR3 nucleotides are TGTGCCAGCAGCCCCTCGCAAACAGGGGCCCGGGAAAAACTGTTTTTT.

The chain uses TRBV5-1 and TRBJ1-1; tentatively, D is TRBD1 (5 bases). The CDR3 is 14 residues long. Germline lookup yields CDR1 SGHRS and CDR2 YFSETQ. Trimming left V 2 bases short and J 5 bases short, with 13 bases between. In DNA form, the CDR3 reads TGCGCCAGCAGCTTAAATCTGGGGGAGACTGAAGCTTTCTTT. As protein: CASSLNLGETEAFF. The full variable domain, its missing parts supplied by reference TRBV5-1 and TRBJ1-1, is KAGVTQTPRYLIKTRGQQVTLSCSPISGHRSVSWYQQTPGQGLQFLFEYFSETQRNKGNFPGRFSGRQFSNSRSEMNVSTLELGDSALYLCASSLNLGETEAFFGQGTRLTVV.

The V and J genes are TRBV2 and TRBJ2-5; a possible D gene is TRBD2 (5 bases). Germline V gene lookup returns CDR1 SNHLY and CDR2 FYNNEI. V gave up 7 bases and J gave up 4 bases, with 13 bases separating them. The CDR3 runs to 13 residues. CDR3 amino acids: CASNRGKGETQYF. Here the CDR3 DNA reads TGTGCCAGCAACCGGGGAAAGGGAGAGACCCAGTACTTC.

The V gene is TRBV6-5, the J gene TRBJ1-2; 8 nucleotides line up with TRBD1. Trimming removed 6 bases from V and 8 bases from J; junction bases left unmatched: 11. CDR3 length equals 14 residues. Germline CDR1 and CDR2: MNHEY and SVGAGI. CDR3 in DNA: TGTGCCAGCAGAATCACCGGGACAGGAGAGGGCTACACCTTC. Translated: CASRITGTGEGYTF.

V and J are TRBV7-6 and TRBJ2-7; 7 nucleotides line up with TRBD1. CDR1 SGHVS and CDR2 FNYEAQ come from the germline V gene. The trim removed 5 bases at V and 2 bases at J, leaving 3 bases unmatched. The CDR3 is 13 residues long. CDR3: CASSRGGTYEQYF. The CDR3 DNA sequence: TGTGCCAGCAGCCGAGGGGGCACCTACGAGCAGTACTTC.

This CDR3 reads CASSAQPGRGDTQYF. The CDR3 nucleotides are TGTGCCAGCAGTGCCCAACCAGGGAGAGGAGATACGCAGTATTTT. The chain recombines TRBV2 with TRBJ2-3; D possibly uses TRBD1 or TRBD2 (5 bases each). Germline CDR1 is SNHLY and CDR2 is FYNNEI. The CDR3 consists of 15 residues. V was shortened by 4 bases and J by 5 bases, with 16 bases between the two germline ends. The full variable domain, in which reference TRBV2 and TRBJ2-3 provide the parts outside the CDR3, is EPEVTQTPSHQVTQMGQEVILRCVPISNHLYFYWYRQILGQKVEFLVSFYNNEISEKSEIFDDQFSVERPDGSNFTLKIRSTKLEDSAMYFCASSAQPGRGDTQYFGPGTRLTVL.

The chain links TRBV5-4 to TRBJ2-1; D is possibly TRBD1 (6 bases). The CDR3 has 15 amino acids. V was cut by 4 bases and J by 0 bases, with 11 bases left in between. CDR1 SGHNT and CDR2 YYREEE come from the germline V gene (reference sequence). The CDR3 bases are TGTGCCAGCAGCGGCGGACAGTCCTCCTACAATGAGCAGTTCTTC. Protein sequence: CASSGGQSSYNEQFF.

V and J are TRBV9 and TRBJ1-5; a possible D gene is TRBD1 (6 bases). V was cut by 5 bases and J by 8 bases, with 17 bases left in between. From germline, CDR1 is SGDLS and CDR2 YYNGEE. The CDR3 is made up of 14 amino acids. The CDR3 DNA reads TGTGCCAGCAGTCCAGGGGTGGGTTCGGAGCCCCAGCATTTT. Amino acid sequence: CASSPGVGSEPQHF.

This chain connects TRBV7-2 to TRBJ1-5; no reliable D call. The CDR3 runs to 13 residues. CDR1 is SGHTA, CDR2 FQGNSA, per germline. Deletions cut 6 bases from V and 6 bases from J, with 12 bases between. CDR3 loop: CASSFGLPQPQHF. In DNA form, the CDR3 reads TGTGCCAGCAGTTTCGGACTCCCTCAGCCCCAGCATTTT. Looking up the rest from reference TRBV7-2 and TRBJ1-5 gives the full variable domain: GAGVSQSPSNKVTEKGKDVELRCDPISGHTALYWYRQSLGQGLEFLIYFQGNSAPDKSGLPSDRFSAERTGGSVSTLTIQRTQQEDSAVYLCASSFGLPQPQHFGDGTRLSIL.

The gene calls are TRBV4-1 and TRBJ2-3, with 7 nucleotides matching TRBD2. The germline CDR1 and CDR2 sequences are MGHRA and YSYEKL. Trimming cost V 0 bases and J 2 bases; bases outside gene matches: 8. The CDR3 length is 17 residues. The CDR3 loop reads CASSQDQGGGFTDTQYF. CDR3 coding DNA: TGCGCCAGCAGCCAAGATCAAGGCGGGGGATTCACAGATACGCAGTATTTT.